Described below is a single T cell receptor (beta chain) sequence and its context. Its antigen is as yet unknown. The authors prepared UMI-labeled TRB cDNA libraries by 5' RACE. With the 5' RACE reads reprocessed, TCRdb shows one record per CDR3 protein and no DNA. Its table lists tens of thousands of distinct CDR3 sequences. This CDR3 spans 16 amino acids. Germline CDR1 MDHEN, CDR2 SYDVKM. This specimen belongs to a study of CXCR3-negative and CXCR3-positive naive CD8 T cells. Notes on the study in general: Naive CXCR3-negative and CXCR3-positive cells had similar TRBV-TRBJ usage; memory differed. TRB CDR3s were more hydrophobic in CXCR3-positive than in CXCR3-negative naive cells.

This TCR was recovered from a human donor in good health. Some clones in this sample may be carry-over from other donors' samples. Sequencing used naive CXCR3- CD8+ T cells from blood. Specified subset: CD45RO-CCR7+CD27+CD95- naive CD8+ T cells lacking CXCR3 (TNR3-). V and J are TRBV28 and TRBJ2-4. This CDR3 is CASSPLTSPEKNIQYF.